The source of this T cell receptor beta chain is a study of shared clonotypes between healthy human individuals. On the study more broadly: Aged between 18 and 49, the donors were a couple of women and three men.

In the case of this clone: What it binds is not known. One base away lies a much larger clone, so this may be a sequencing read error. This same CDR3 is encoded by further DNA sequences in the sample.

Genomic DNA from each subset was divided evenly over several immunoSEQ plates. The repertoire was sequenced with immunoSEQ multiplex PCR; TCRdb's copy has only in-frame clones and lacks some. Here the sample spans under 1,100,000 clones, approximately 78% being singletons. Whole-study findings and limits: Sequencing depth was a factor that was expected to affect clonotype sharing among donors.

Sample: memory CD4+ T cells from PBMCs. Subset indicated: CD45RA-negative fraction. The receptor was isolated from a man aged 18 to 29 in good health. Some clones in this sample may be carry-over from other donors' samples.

The CDR3 is CASSFAGDRETQYF. CDR3 coding DNA: TGTGCCAGCAGCTTTGCGGGGGATAGAGAGACCCAGTACTTC. V and J are TRBV7-6 and TRBJ2-5; 7 nucleotides align to TRBD2. This CDR3 has 14 residues. J lost 4 bases, V lost 3 bases, and 5 bases had no gene match. Germline V lookup: CDR1 SGHVS, CDR2 FNYEAQ. Together with reference TRBV7-6 and TRBJ2-5, the CDR3 gives the full variable domain: GAGVSQSPRYKVTKRGQDVALRCDPISGHVSLYWYRQALGQGPEFLTYFNYEAQQDKSGLPNDRFSAERPEGSISTLTIQRTEQRDSAMYRCASSFAGDRETQYFGPGTRLLVL.